Included here is one T cell receptor (beta chain) sequence, with context. Its antigen is not yet known. Per-base qualities were not stored, and no clone one base away is much larger. The entry originates in a study of shared clonotypes between healthy human individuals (dated by TCRdb to the early 2020s). Regarding the research as a whole: A couple of women and a few men aged 18 to 49 years were included in the cohort. Per donor, three plates each were used for CD4 naive and CD4 memory, two for CD8 naive, and one for CD8 memory. To estimate repertoire size and how much clonotype sharing occurs between individuals, the study deeply sequenced the blood TCR repertoires of five healthy adults. Libraries were prepared and TCR repertoires were sequenced by different laboratories using diverse techniques, in order to increase sequencing depth and limit assay-specific biases. Per donor, leukapheresis produced somewhere between about 0.94 and 9.5 billion PBMCs. Study-wide conclusions, independent of this receptor: Only blood was sampled, and tissue TCR repertoires likely differ from those in blood. Pairwise subsampling indicated that sequencing depth was expected to affect the degree of clonotype sharing among donors. Because the study included a small number of donors, the genetic and exposure-history diversity represented was limited. Across a handful of donors, approximately 5% of naive CD4, 3% to 3.5% of naive CD8, 2.3% of memory CD4, and 0.3% to 0.45% of memory CD8 clonotypes were shared. Compared with non-shared clonotypes, clonotypes shared by all four sorted-subset donors had higher generation probabilities. Estimated clonotype richness was generally larger for naive than for memory subsets. Incomplete sequencing was indicated by rarefaction of sorted-subset datasets, despite the large sequencing depth.

The CDR3 sequence holds 19 residues, the cysteine and phenylalanine included. Just CDR3 DNA is preserved here, 57 bases in frame from base 1. Per the germline V gene, SGHVS is the CDR1 and FQNEAQ is the CDR2. Clipping removes 1 base from V and 4 bases from J, with 17 as the unmatched junction base count. Using the deep immunoSEQ assay, multiplex PCR amplified TCR CDR3 regions from genomic DNA. Extracted genomic DNA from each cell subset was spread evenly across all wells of several immunoSEQ 96-well plates, with each plate serving as a replicate. For sorted subsets, 200 to 250 ng of genomic DNA, equivalent to 25,000 to 35,000 T cell genomes, went into each replicate PCR. Purified libraries were quantified with a Qubit 3.0 fluorometer, sized on a Bioanalyzer 2100, and re-quantified with the KAPA Library Quantification kit. Every immunoSEQ 96-well plate was sequenced on a dedicated single-read 150-cycle Illumina NextSeq 550 flow cell. The published analysis was carried out like this. The immunoSEQ output contained only junctional sequences without quality scores, so filtering could not match that applied to full-length reads. Sequences were annotated with PyIR, a Python wrapper for IgBLAST v1.9, and V/J genes and CDR3 were assigned using IMGT germline references. Reads with weak V/J assignments (E-value above 1e-6), missing CDR3, stop codons, out-of-frame junctions, or ambiguous translated residues were removed. V3J clonotypes were defined as sequences sharing the same inferred V gene, J gene, and CDR3 amino acid sequence. The percentage overlap between two repertoires was calculated by dividing the number of shared unique clonotypes by the size of the smaller repertoire. Repertoire richness was assessed with RTK rarefaction, the Chao1 estimator, and Recon v2.1 estimates of unobserved clonotypes. OLGA was used to compute generation probabilities for all TCRbeta clonotypes that the gDNA method yielded from a handful of donors. Imported from immuneACCESS, the table was reduced by TCRdb to in-frame sequences with V and J called. These copies leave out some clones; in studies compared against another copy, an unresolved V gene accounts for under half, and the cause of the remainder is not known. That table gives V, J and clone size, and the DNA gave D and trimming. The sample table records 2 million to 2.5 million clones; 92% of these occur just once. The ten largest account for around 0.35% of the sample.

The donors were healthy, HIV-negative adults with no recently reported acute infections or vaccinations. Every donor was a Caucasian adult residing in Nashville, Tennessee, USA. CD4+ T cells were enriched by magnetic negative selection; naive cells were then positively selected on CD45RA, and the negative fraction formed the memory subset. After blood collection by leukapheresis, PBMCs were isolated using Ficoll-Histopaque density gradient centrifugation and then cryopreserved in the vapor phase of liquid nitrogen. Analytical flow cytometry was used to check the purity and quantity of every magnetically sorted T cell population. From each sorted fraction, genomic DNA was isolated and quantified by UV absorbance on a Nanodrop 2000c.

In this chain, TRBV7-8 is recombined with TRBJ2-7; 9 junctional bases match TRBD2. This TCR was recovered from a man aged 18-30 years in good health. Some clones in this sample may be carry-over from other donors' samples. The source material was naive CD4+ T cells from PBMCs. This specimen's cell subset or site label, per the study, means: CD45RA+ positively selected. The CDR3 here reads CASSLGLLAGKWEGYEQYF. DNA sequence: TGTGCCAGCAGCTTAGGTCTCCTAGCGGGAAAGTGGGAGGGGTACGAGCAGTACTTC.